Sequencing of this T cell receptor (beta chain) was carried out in a study of T-cell reconstitution after alpha-beta-depleted transplantation in children. The study's findings and limits: Approximately two months post-transplant, alpha-beta T cells reportedly originated from several hundred expanded graft clones.

This clonotype has a count of ten or more. The antigen remains undetermined. CDR3 length equals 14 residues. Germline-derived CDR1 and CDR2 are MDHEN and SYDVKM. With 5 bases removed from V and 0 bases from J, the gap between germline ends came to 10 bases. Molecular barcoding with unique molecular identifiers was used for the TCRbeta library. TCRdb processed the PCR reads anew with MiXCR; each CDR3 protein has one entry. The repertoire holds 65,000 to 70,000 distinct CDR3 sequences, with roughly 4.9% as singletons. The sample was PBMCs, mostly from graft donor cells, taken 180 days after TCRalphabeta/CD19-depleted stem cell transplant. The receptor comes from a boy younger than two who had a stem cell transplant for acute myeloid leukemia, so the T cells may come from the graft donor. The chain carries TRBV28 and TRBJ2-5, with D uncertain. CDR3 amino acids: CASSVLLYQETQYF. CDR3 bases: TGTGCCAGCAGTGTTCTCCTGTACCAAGAGACCCAGTACTTC.